The sequence of this TCR beta chain was determined in a study of blood T cell repertoires in COVID-19. The data were produced by immunoSEQ multiplex PCR, yet TCRdb's version contains in-frame clones alone and is incomplete. Of around 100,000 clones listed, about 77% are singletons. In its sample, this clone was seen many times. The CDR3 loop spans 12 amino acids. Germline-derived CDR1 and CDR2 are MDHEN and SYDVKM. The V end was cut by 3 bases, the J end by 4 bases, with 4 bases between. This sequence was found in a woman between 65 and 79 years old with acute or convalescent COVID-19. The chain uses TRBV28 and TRBJ1-3; unclear D gene. The sample consisted of peripheral blood. Here the CDR3 DNA reads TGTGCCAGCAGTTTGGCCGGAAACACCATATATTTT. Amino acid sequence: CASSLAGNTIYF.